These T cell receptor beta chains were read from a single sample in a study of T cell repertoires in cytomegalovirus infection. TCRdb reprocessed the reads via MiXCR and lists one record per CDR3 protein. There are hundreds of thousands of distinct CDR3 sequences in the sample; under 20% occur only once, and about 11% lies in the top ten. Sequenced sample: PBMCs. The receptors shown here come from a human donor in good health (CMV status not recorded). Some clones in this sample may be carry-over from other donors' samples. Both conserved end residues are part of each CDR3. A D gene is named only where the DNA matches it firmly. Clone size, where shown, is once, few, many, or a class for clones that have expanded.

clone size | J gene | V gene | D gene | CDR3 protein | CDR3 DNA
many | TRBJ2-1 | TRBV7-2 | TRBD2 | CASSLWASGYNEQFF | TGTGCCAGCAGCTTATGGGCTAGCGGGTACAATGAGCAGTTCTTC
many | TRBJ1-1 | TRBV27 | - | CASSLGIGTEAFF | TGTGCCAGCAGTTTGGGGATCGGCACTGAAGCTTTCTTT
many | TRBJ1-2 | TRBV7-2 | - | CASSPLYGYTF | TGTGCCAGCAGCCCTCTCTATGGCTACACCTTC
many | TRBJ1-5 | TRBV6-2/TRBV6-3 | TRBD1 | CASSSPGGRAQHF | TGTGCCAGCAGTAGCCCAGGGGGACGGGCCCAGCATTTT
few | TRBJ1-2 | TRBV11-2 | TRBD1 | CASSTWTGGAIGYTF | TGTGCCAGCAGCACATGGACAGGGGGCGCGATTGGCTACACCTTC
many | TRBJ1-3 | TRBV4-3 | - | CASSQEIPVHSGNTIYF | TGCGCCAGCAGCCAAGAGATCCCAGTCCACTCTGGAAACACCATATATTTT
- | TRBJ1-5 | TRBV28 | - | CASSSFQGNQPQHF | TGTGCCAGCAGTTCGTTTCAGGGAAATCAGCCCCAGCATTTT
few | TRBJ1-5 | TRBV12-3/TRBV12-4 | TRBD1 | CASSLQGDHQPQHF | TGTGCCAGCAGCCTACAGGGGGACCATCAGCCCCAGCATTTT
few | TRBJ1-2 | TRBV6-5 | - | CASSYSLGGFYGYTF | TGTGCCAGCAGTTACTCCCTTGGGGGGTTTTACGGCTACACCTTC
- | TRBJ2-7 | TRBV3-1 | TRBD1 | CASSLWTGYEQYF | TGTGCCAGCAGCCTATGGACAGGCTACGAGCAGTACTTC
- | TRBJ1-5 | TRBV4-1 | - | CASSQMMGRPQHF | TGCGCCAGCAGCCAGATGATGGGGAGGCCCCAGCATTTT
few | TRBJ2-5 | TRBV18 | TRBD2 | CASSPVAGKETQYF | TGTGCCAGCTCACCAGTAGCGGGAAAAGAGACCCAGTACTTC
few | TRBJ2-3 | TRBV20-1 | TRBD1 | CSARRRDRGYTDTQYF | TGCAGTGCTAGGCGCCGGGACAGGGGATACACAGATACGCAGTATTTT
few | TRBJ2-3 | TRBV4-2 | TRBD1 | CASSQDDRASYF | TGTGCCAGCAGCCAAGATGACAGGGCCTCTTATTTT
- | TRBJ2-2 | TRBV11-3 | - | CASSVQGVAGELFF | TGTGCCAGCAGTGTTCAGGGAGTCGCCGGGGAGCTGTTTTTT
once | TRBJ2-2 | TRBV28 | - | CASSRQRNTGELFF | TGTGCCAGCAGTCGACAAAGAAACACCGGGGAGCTGTTTTTT
few | TRBJ2-7 | TRBV4-2 | - | CASSQTSDFSYEQYF | TGTGCCAGCAGCCAAACGTCGGACTTCTCCTACGAGCAGTACTTC
few | TRBJ2-2 | TRBV4-2 | - | CASSQDWGAGAGELFF | TGTGCCAGCAGCCAAGATTGGGGGGCCGGCGCCGGGGAGCTGTTTTTT
few | TRBJ1-6 | TRBV15 | - | CATRSGSEGFYNSPLHF | TGTGCCACCAGGAGCGGGTCCGAGGGTTTCTATAATTCACCCCTCCACTTT
many | TRBJ1-2 | TRBV7-2 | TRBD1 | CASDPDRAGVNYGYTF | TGTGCCAGCGACCCAGACAGGGCGGGGGTCAACTATGGCTACACCTTC
many | TRBJ2-1 | TRBV7-2 | - | CASSSLRREYNEQFF | TGTGCCAGCAGCTCCCTCCGGCGGGAATACAATGAGCAGTTCTTC
many | TRBJ1-2 | TRBV2 | TRBD1 | CASTGQGMPYGYTF | TGTGCCAGTACTGGACAGGGAATGCCATATGGCTACACCTTC
- | TRBJ2-5 | TRBV20-1 | - | CSATPGGRETQYF | TGCAGTGCGACCCCGGGGGGCCGGGAGACCCAGTACTTC
- | TRBJ1-5 | TRBV4-1 | TRBD1 | CASSQVDGTGGNQPQHF | TGCGCCAGCAGCCAAGTCGACGGGACAGGAGGCAATCAGCCCCAGCATTTT
few | TRBJ2-7 | TRBV28 | TRBD1 | CASSSGTGPPYEQYF | TGTGCCAGCAGTTCGGGGACAGGGCCTCCCTACGAGCAGTACTTC
- | TRBJ2-2 | TRBV5-1 | - | CASSLDRINTGELFF | TGCGCCAGCAGCTTGGACAGGATAAACACCGGGGAGCTGTTTTTT
many | TRBJ1-6 | TRBV6-5 | - | CASSYLGSEGSPLHF | TGTGCCAGCAGTTACTTAGGCTCCGAAGGATCACCCCTCCACTTT
- | TRBJ2-5 | TRBV12-3/TRBV12-4 | TRBD1 | CASSSLTGFQETQYF | TGTGCCAGCAGTTCCCTGACAGGGTTCCAAGAGACCCAGTACTTC
few | TRBJ2-2 | TRBV5-1 | - | CASTPFAGRADTGELFF | TGCGCCAGCACACCTTTCGCGGGCAGGGCGGACACCGGGGAGCTGTTTTTT
- | TRBJ1-6 | TRBV12-3/TRBV12-4 | - | CASTTGSYNSPLHF | TGTGCCAGCACTACGGGCTCCTATAATTCACCCCTCCACTTT
- | TRBJ2-1 | TRBV29-1 | - | CSVELFVQSSYNEQFF | TGCAGCGTTGAGCTGTTTGTTCAGAGCTCCTACAATGAGCAGTTCTTC
many | TRBJ2-1 | TRBV7-2 | - | CASSPPGIGLQFF | TGTGCCAGCAGCCCTCCTGGGATCGGGCTGCAGTTCTTC
- | TRBJ1-1 | TRBV27 | - | CASSREAHGVTEAFF | TGTGCCAGCAGTCGAGAGGCTCACGGAGTAACTGAAGCTTTCTTT
- | TRBJ1-2 | TRBV4-3 | - | CASSQRTGAYGYTF | TGCGCCAGCAGCCAACGTACAGGTGCCTATGGCTACACCTTC
many | TRBJ1-2 | TRBV20-1 | TRBD1 | CSARGRTGDNGYGYTF | TGCAGTGCTAGAGGAAGGACAGGGGACAACGGCTATGGCTACACCTTC
- | TRBJ2-1 | TRBV4-1 | - | CASSLTHNGIQEQFF | TGCGCCAGCAGCTTAACACATAATGGGATTCAGGAGCAGTTCTTC
few | TRBJ2-4 | TRBV7-2 | - | CASSLEQGSDIQYF | TGTGCCAGCAGCTTGGAACAGGGATCCGACATTCAGTACTTC
- | TRBJ1-2 | TRBV11-3 | TRBD1 | CASSSSRDSPPNYGYTF | TGTGCCAGCAGCTCGTCCCGGGACAGTCCGCCTAACTATGGCTACACCTTC
many | TRBJ2-3 | TRBV7-2 | - | CASSRSTGNTDTQYF | TGTGCCAGCAGCCGATCAACGGGAAACACAGATACGCAGTATTTT
many | TRBJ1-5 | TRBV7-9 | - | CASSRDGQTPQHF | TGTGCCAGCAGCCGGGACGGCCAGACGCCCCAGCATTTT
few | TRBJ1-1 | TRBV6-2/TRBV6-3 | TRBD1 | CASSYSRQGARWDTEAFF | TGTGCCAGCAGTTACTCGAGACAGGGGGCGCGGTGGGACACTGAAGCTTTCTTT
few | TRBJ2-5 | TRBV20-1 | - | CSAKTGLTAQETQYF | TGCAGTGCTAAGACAGGACTCACCGCCCAAGAGACCCAGTACTTC
many | TRBJ2-5 | TRBV7-8 | - | CASSWSQETQYF | TGTGCCAGCAGCTGGAGCCAAGAGACCCAGTACTTC
- | TRBJ2-3 | TRBV15 | - | CATSRGQATDTQYF | TGTGCCACCAGCAGAGGACAGGCTACAGATACGCAGTATTTT
- | TRBJ1-2 | TRBV6-5 | - | CASRTGHGYGYTF | TGTGCCAGCAGGACCGGACATGGATATGGCTACACCTTC
- | TRBJ1-1 | TRBV7-9 | - | CASSLGSQVTEAFF | TGTGCCAGCAGCTTGGGCAGCCAAGTCACTGAAGCTTTCTTT
- | TRBJ2-5 | TRBV2 | - | CASSEGGGEETQYF | TGTGCCAGCAGTGAAGGTGGCGGGGAAGAGACCCAGTACTTC
- | TRBJ2-5 | TRBV25-1 | - | CASSDRTRRKETQYF | TGTGCCAGCAGTGATCGGACTCGGAGAAAAGAGACCCAGTACTTC
few | TRBJ2-7 | TRBV10-3 | - | CAISPGTSSYEQYF | TGTGCCATCAGCCCAGGGACTTCCTCCTACGAGCAGTACTTC
- | TRBJ2-5 | TRBV5-1 | TRBD2 | CASSASSLRTSGIQETQYF | TGCGCCAGCAGCGCATCTTCACTTAGGACTAGCGGGATCCAAGAGACCCAGTACTTC
many | TRBJ2-1 | TRBV12-3/TRBV12-4 | - | CASSGRVGGLKNEQFF | TGTGCCAGCAGTGGACGTGTGGGGGGCCTTAAGAATGAGCAGTTCTTC
- | TRBJ1-3 | TRBV10-3 | TRBD1 | CATRGQGISGNTIYF | TGTGCCACCCGGGGACAGGGGATTTCTGGAAACACCATATATTTT
many | TRBJ1-1 | TRBV7-2 | TRBD1 | CASSDRGGATEAFF | TGTGCCAGCAGCGACAGGGGAGGGGCCACTGAAGCTTTCTTT
- | TRBJ2-7 | TRBV10-3 | TRBD1 | CAISEGPTGYEQYF | TGTGCCATCAGTGAGGGGCCGACAGGGTACGAGCAGTACTTC
few | TRBJ1-1 | TRBV7-2 | - | CASSFSGQLNTEAFF | TGTGCCAGCAGCTTTTCGGGACAATTGAACACTGAAGCTTTCTTT
once | TRBJ1-6 | TRBV20-1 | - | CSARPTDSYNSPLHF | TGCAGTGCCCGCCCGACAGACTCCTATAATTCACCCCTCCACTTT